This T cell receptor beta chain was captured by sequencing in a study of technical replicates of blood from several donors. Repertoires were generated with immunoSEQ multiplex PCR, while TCRdb's copy carries only in-frame clones and drops some. The sample lists around 83,000 clones, around 90% occurring once. In germline, CDR1 is KGHSH, CDR2 LQKENI. This CDR3 is 17 amino acids long. The junction had 14 bases not matched to a gene; V was cut back by 2 bases and J by 8 bases. The receptor's source is a human donor in good health. The genes are TRBV18 and TRBJ2-1; TRBD2 agrees at 8 bases. Sequencing was performed on T cells isolated from PBMCs. The CDR3 bases are TGTGCCAGCTCACCAGGGCTAGCGGGCCCACCCTTCGATGAGCAGTTCTTC. Translation: CASSPGLAGPPFDEQFF. Complete variable domain (other parts from reference TRBV18 and TRBJ2-1): NAGVMQNPRHLVRRRGQEARLRCSPMKGHSHVYWYRQLPEEGLKFMVYLQKENIIDESGMPKERFSAEFPKEGPSILRIQQVVRGDSAAYFCASSPGLAGPPFDEQFFGPGTRLTVL.